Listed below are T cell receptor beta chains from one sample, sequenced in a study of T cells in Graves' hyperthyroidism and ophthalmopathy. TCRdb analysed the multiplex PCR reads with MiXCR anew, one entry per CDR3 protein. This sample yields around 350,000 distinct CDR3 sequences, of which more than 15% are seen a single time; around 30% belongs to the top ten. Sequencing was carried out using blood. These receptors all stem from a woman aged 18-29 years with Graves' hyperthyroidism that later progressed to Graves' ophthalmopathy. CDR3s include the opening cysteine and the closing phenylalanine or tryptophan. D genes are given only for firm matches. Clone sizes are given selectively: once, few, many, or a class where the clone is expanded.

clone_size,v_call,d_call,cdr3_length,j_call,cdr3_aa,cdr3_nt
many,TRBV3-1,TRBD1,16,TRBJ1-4,CASSWARTGANEKLFF,TGTGCCAGCAGCTGGGCCAGGACAGGGGCTAATGAAAAACTGTTTTTT
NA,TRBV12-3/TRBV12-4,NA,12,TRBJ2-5,CASSQQPGFPYF,TGTGCCAGCAGTCAACAACCAGGGTTTCCGTACTTC
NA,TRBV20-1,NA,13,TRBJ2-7,CSADDRNTYEQYF,TGCAGTGCTGACGACAGGAACACCTACGAGCAGTACTTC
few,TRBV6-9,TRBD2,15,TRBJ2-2,CASTGTSGGFGELFF,TGTGCCAGCACAGGGACTAGCGGGGGGTTCGGGGAGCTGTTTTTT
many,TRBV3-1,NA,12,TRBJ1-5,CASSHNDQPQHF,TGTGCCAGCAGCCATAATGATCAGCCCCAGCATTTT
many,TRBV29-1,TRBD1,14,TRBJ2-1,CSAAPGQEPNEQFF,TGCAGCGCCGCACCGGGACAGGAGCCCAATGAGCAGTTCTTC
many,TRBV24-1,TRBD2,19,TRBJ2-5,CATSDLRRVAGGSQETQYF,TGTGCCACCAGTGATTTGCGGAGAGTAGCGGGAGGGAGCCAAGAGACCCAGTACTTC
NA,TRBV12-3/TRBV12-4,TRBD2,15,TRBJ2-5,CASSPRLAGQETQYF,TGTGCCAGCAGTCCCAGACTAGCGGGACAAGAGACCCAGTACTTC
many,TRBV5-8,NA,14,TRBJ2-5,CASSLDTGQETQYF,TGTGCCAGCAGCTTGGATACGGGGCAAGAGACCCAGTACTTC
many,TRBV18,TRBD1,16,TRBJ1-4,CASSLGQGATNEKLFF,TGTGCCAGCTCACTCGGACAGGGCGCAACTAATGAAAAACTGTTTTTT
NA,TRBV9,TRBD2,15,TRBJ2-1,CASSLSRTSRNEQFF,TGTGCCAGCAGCTTAAGCCGGACTAGCAGAAATGAGCAGTTCTTC
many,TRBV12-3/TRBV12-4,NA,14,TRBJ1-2,CASTPGRNRYGYTF,TGTGCCAGCACCCCTGGTCGCAACCGGTATGGCTACACCTTC
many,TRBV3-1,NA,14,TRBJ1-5,CASSQAQINQPQHF,TGTGCCAGCAGCCAAGCACAGATCAATCAGCCCCAGCATTTT
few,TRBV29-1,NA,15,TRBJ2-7,CSVEDRGGPPYEQYF,TGCAGCGTTGAAGATCGAGGGGGGCCCCCCTACGAGCAGTACTTC
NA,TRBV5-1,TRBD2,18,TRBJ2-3,CASSLISVAGAHTDTQYF,TGCGCCAGCAGCTTGATATCGGTAGCGGGAGCGCACACAGATACGCAGTATTTT
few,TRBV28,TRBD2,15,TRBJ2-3,CASIEAGGRADTQYF,TGTGCCAGCATCGAGGCGGGAGGTCGGGCAGATACGCAGTATTTT
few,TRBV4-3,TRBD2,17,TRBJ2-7,CASSQETSGRWSYEQYF,TGCGCCAGCAGCCAAGAAACTAGCGGGAGATGGTCCTACGAGCAGTACTTC
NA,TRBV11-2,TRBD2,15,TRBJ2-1,CASSPVSSGSHEQFF,TGTGCCAGCAGCCCCGTGTCTAGCGGGAGCCATGAGCAGTTCTTC
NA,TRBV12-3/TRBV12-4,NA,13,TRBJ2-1,CASSLAGGLEEFF,TGTGCCAGCAGTTTAGCTGGCGGACTGGAGGAGTTCTTC
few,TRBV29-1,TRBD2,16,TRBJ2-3,CSVELLAGTSTDTQYF,TGCAGCGTTGAGCTGCTAGCGGGAACTAGCACAGATACGCAGTATTTT
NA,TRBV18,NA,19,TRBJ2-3,CASSPPPDGAVLRTDTQYF,TGTGCCAGCTCACCACCGCCTGATGGGGCAGTACTTCGCACAGATACGCAGTATTTT
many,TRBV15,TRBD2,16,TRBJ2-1,CATSRDRGSSYNEQFF,TGTGCCACCAGCAGAGATCGCGGGAGCTCCTACAATGAGCAGTTCTTC
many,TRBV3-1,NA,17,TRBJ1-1,CASTRQGRGRRFSEAFF,TGTGCCAGCACCCGGCAGGGTCGAGGGCGGAGGTTTTCTGAAGCTTTCTTT
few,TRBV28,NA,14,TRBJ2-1,CANRTFATYNEQFF,TGTGCCAACAGAACCTTTGCCACCTACAATGAGCAGTTCTTC
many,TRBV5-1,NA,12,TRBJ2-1,CASSSPGVIQFF,TGCGCCAGCAGCTCCCCCGGGGTCATACAGTTCTTC
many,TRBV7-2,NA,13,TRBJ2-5,CASRTPGMETQYF,TGTGCCAGCAGGACCCCAGGAATGGAGACCCAGTACTTC
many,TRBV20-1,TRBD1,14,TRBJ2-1,CSPTRDRGFNEQFF,TGCAGCCCGACCCGGGACAGGGGTTTCAATGAGCAGTTCTTC
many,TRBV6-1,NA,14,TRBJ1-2,CASTPFGPYDGYTF,TGTGCCAGCACCCCATTCGGTCCCTATGATGGCTACACCTTC
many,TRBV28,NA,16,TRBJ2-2,CASSFLASTTTGELFF,TGTGCCAGCAGTTTTCTAGCGTCAACAACCACCGGGGAGCTGTTTTTT
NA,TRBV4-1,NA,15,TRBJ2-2,CASSQDGLADGELFF,TGCGCCAGCAGCCAAGACGGACTCGCCGACGGGGAGCTGTTTTTT
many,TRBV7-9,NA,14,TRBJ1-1,CASSLAPQNTEAFF,TGTGCCAGCAGCTTAGCCCCACAGAACACTGAAGCTTTCTTT
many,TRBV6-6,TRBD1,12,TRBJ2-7,CASSYKQGEQYF,TGTGCCAGCAGTTACAAACAGGGGGAGCAGTACTTC
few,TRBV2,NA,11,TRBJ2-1,CASRGPIEQFF,TGTGCCAGCAGGGGACCCATTGAGCAGTTCTTC
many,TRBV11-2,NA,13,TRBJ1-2,CASSGRGNYGYTF,TGTGCCAGCAGCGGGCGGGGGAACTATGGCTACACCTTC
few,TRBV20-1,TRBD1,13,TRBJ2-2,CSARVQGSQFPFF,TGCAGTGCTAGGGTACAGGGGTCACAGTTTCCGTTTTTT
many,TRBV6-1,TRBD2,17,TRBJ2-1,CASSEGGGGSSYNEQFF,TGTGCCAGCAGTGAGGGGGGCGGGGGGAGCTCCTACAATGAGCAGTTCTTC
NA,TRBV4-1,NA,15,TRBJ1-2,CASSQDGGGNYGYTF,TGCGCCAGCAGCCAAGATGGGGGGGGCAACTATGGCTACACCTTC